Sequencing of this TCR beta chain was carried out in a study of cytomegalovirus exposure and HLA in healthy donors. Produced via immunoSEQ multiplex PCR; TCRdb's table is partial and in-frame only. Of 200,000 to 250,000 clones detected, less than 90% appear once; the ten largest clones hold roughly 6%. The donors were members of the roughly 120-subject validation cohort (separate from the approximately 730-subject first cohort). This CDR3 is 12 amino acids long. The germline V and J ends were trimmed by 2 bases and 5 bases, with 6 bases remaining between them. Germline CDR1 SGHRS, CDR2 YFSETQ. Sequencing was done on a sample of PBMCs. This receptor was obtained from a woman under 30 in good health and CMV-seronegative. The V call is TRBV5-1, the J call TRBJ2-3, with D uncertain. The CDR3 DNA sequence: TGCGCCAGCAGCTTTTCGAGAGATACGCAGTATTTT. Protein: CASSFSRDTQYF.